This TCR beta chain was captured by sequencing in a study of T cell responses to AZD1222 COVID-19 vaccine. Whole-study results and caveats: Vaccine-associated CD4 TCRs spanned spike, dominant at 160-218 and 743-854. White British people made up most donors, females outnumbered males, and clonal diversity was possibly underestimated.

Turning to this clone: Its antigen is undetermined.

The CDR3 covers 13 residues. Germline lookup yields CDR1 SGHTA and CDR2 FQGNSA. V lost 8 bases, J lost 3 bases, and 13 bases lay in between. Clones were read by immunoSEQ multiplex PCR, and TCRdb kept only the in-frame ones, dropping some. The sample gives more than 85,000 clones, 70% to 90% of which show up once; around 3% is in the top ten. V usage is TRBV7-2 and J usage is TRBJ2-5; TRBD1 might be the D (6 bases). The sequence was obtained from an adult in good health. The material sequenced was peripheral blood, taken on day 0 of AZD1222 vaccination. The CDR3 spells CASCQQGEETQYF. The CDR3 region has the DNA TGTGCCAGCTGCCAACAGGGAGAAGAGACCCAGTACTTC.